This is a list of T cell receptor beta chains from one sample in a study of identical twins. TCRdb processed the 5' RACE reads anew with MiXCR; each CDR3 protein has one entry. Of more than 600,000 distinct CDR3 sequences in the sample, 18% are singletons; the top ten hold about an eighth. The same sample was also used in a study of T cells expressing NK-cell markers.

Input material: PBMCs. These receptors all come from a woman between 18 and 29 years old in good health. Each CDR3 is given with its conserved first and last residue. D genes are given only for firm matches. A row's size may be missing; if present it is once, few, many or a size class.

>TRBJ1-4|-|TRBV4-3|-
TGCGCCAGCAGCCTGATCTACTCGCGAGGCGAAAAACTGTTTTTT
CASSLIYSRGEKLFF
>TRBJ1-1|many|TRBV3-1|-
TGTGCCAGCAGCCAACACGGAGAGAACACTGAAGCTTTCTTT
CASSQHGENTEAFF
>TRBJ1-2|few|TRBV12-3/TRBV12-4|-
TGTGCCAGCGGGGGGTCCCTTCACTATGGCTACACCTTC
CASGGSLHYGYTF
>TRBJ1-1|few|TRBV20-1|-
TGCAGTGCTAGCCCACACGCGAACACTGAAGCTTTCTTT
CSASPHANTEAFF
>TRBJ2-3|-|TRBV5-1|-
TGCGCCAGCAGCTTGGAGACGGGACGGGATACGCAGTATTTT
CASSLETGRDTQYF
>TRBJ2-7|-|TRBV18|-
TGTGCCAGCTCACCGGGCCATCCTCAGGGGTCCTACGAGCAGTACTTC
CASSPGHPQGSYEQYF
>TRBJ2-5|few|TRBV14|-
TGTGCCAGCAGCCAAGATGGTGTCAACGGAGAGACCCAGTACTTC
CASSQDGVNGETQYF
>TRBJ2-1|-|TRBV12-3/TRBV12-4|TRBD2
TGTGCCAGCAGTGGAGGGTTTGGAGCGGGAGCATATGAGCAGTTCTTC
CASSGGFGAGAYEQFF
>TRBJ2-7|-|TRBV5-1|TRBD1
TGCGCCAGCAGCTTCCGGGACAGGGACTACGAGCAGTACTTC
CASSFRDRDYEQYF
>TRBJ1-4|few|TRBV6-5|-
TGTGCCAGCAGTTACCGGACCGATGGAGGAAAACTGTTTTTT
CASSYRTDGGKLFF
>TRBJ2-7|few|TRBV9|-
TGTGCCAGCAGCGTAGATCAGGGGAGGTCCTACGAGCAGTACTTC
CASSVDQGRSYEQYF
>TRBJ2-1|few|TRBV12-3/TRBV12-4|TRBD2
TGTGCCAGCAGGCCTACTAGCGGGGGAAAGTTCTTC
CASRPTSGGKFF
>TRBJ2-7|-|TRBV20-1|-
TGCAGTGCTAGCGAAAGCTCCTACGAGTACTTC
CSASESSYEYF
>TRBJ1-1|few|TRBV6-1|-
TGTGCCAGCAGGGAGGGTCTGCTAGGAGACACTGAAGCTTTCTTT
CASREGLLGDTEAFF
>TRBJ2-7|few|TRBV12-5|TRBD1
TGTGCTAGTGGTTTGGGGACAGGGGGTGTTCAAGAGCAGTACTTC
CASGLGTGGVQEQYF
>TRBJ2-1|-|TRBV30|TRBD2
TGTGCCTGGAAGGGACTAGCGGCTTCAAATGAGCAGTTCTTC
CAWKGLAASNEQFF
>TRBJ1-2|-|TRBV5-1|-
TGCGCCAGCAGCCCTGATGGGAAGGCCTATGGCTACACCTTC
CASSPDGKAYGYTF
>TRBJ1-4|many|TRBV20-1|TRBD1
TGCAGTGCCAGGACAGGGTTGCCTAATGAAAAACTGTTTTTT
CSARTGLPNEKLFF
>TRBJ2-1|-|TRBV6-1|TRBD2
TGTGCCAGCAGTGGGCCCCAACTAGCGGGAGATACCTACAATGAGCAGTTCTTC
CASSGPQLAGDTYNEQFF
>TRBJ2-6|few|TRBV5-1|-
TGCGCCAGCGAAGTGGGGGGAGGTGGGGCCAACGTCCTGACTTTC
CASEVGGGGANVLTF
>TRBJ2-1|few|TRBV10-1|-
TGCGCCAGCAGTCCAACCTGGTCCGGGTACTACAATGAGCAGTTCTTC
CASSPTWSGYYNEQFF
>TRBJ2-7|-|TRBV7-2|-
TGTGCCAGCAGCTTATGGGCCGGGGCAGCCGAGCAGTACTTC
CASSLWAGAAEQYF
>TRBJ2-3|-|TRBV6-5|-
TGTGCCAGCAGCCGGACCGGAGATACGCAGTATTTT
CASSRTGDTQYF
>TRBJ2-7|few|TRBV7-9|-
TGTGCCACCGAGAGGGACGGACTCTACGAGCAGTACTTC
CATERDGLYEQYF
>TRBJ2-2|few|TRBV29-1|-
TGCAGCGTTGAATGGGGCACCGGGGAGCTGTTTTTT
CSVEWGTGELFF
>TRBJ1-2|few|TRBV5-1|TRBD1
TGCGCCAGCAGCCCTCCGGGACAGGGGGCGAATTCCCATGGCTACACCTTC
CASSPPGQGANSHGYTF
>TRBJ2-2|-|TRBV20-1|-
TGCAGTGCTAAACAGGGAGCCGGGGAGCTGTTTTTT
CSAKQGAGELFF